This T cell receptor beta chain was identified in a study of liver allograft versus peripheral blood T cells. Study context: Transplanted-liver T cell receptor repertoires were compared with recipients' peripheral blood repertoires.

TCRdb re-derived calls from the reads in MiXCR, one entry per CDR3 protein. The data hold fewer than 10,000 distinct CDR3 sequences, with under 20% observed a single time. In germline, CDR1 is DFQATT, CDR2 SNEGSKA (reference sequence). The CDR3 is 15 residues long. On this clonotype: Its ends do not fully match the called genes, so a read error is possible.

The TCR originated in a human patient who had a liver transplant. The graft donor may be the source of some T cells. J is TRBJ2-1 and V is TRBV20-1; D possibly corresponds to TRBD2 (6 bases). The chain's CDR3 is CSASEVGRKPNEQVF. CDR3 DNA sequence: TGCAGTGCCTCGGAAGTTGGGAGGAAACCCAATGAGCAGGTCTTC.